There are a few counts of the clone carrying this TCR beta chain. Trimming took 0 bases from V and 4 from J, leaving 13 bases between them. The CDR3 totals 15 residues. Germline V gene lookup returns CDR1 SGHRS and CDR2 YFSETQ. Produced via immunoSEQ multiplex PCR; TCRdb's table is partial and in-frame only. The sample has 90,000 to 130,000 clones, approximately 88% seen once. This sample was included in a study of control samples from healthy donors and cancer patients. The receptor was derived from a woman aged 55-75 years with lung cancer. The genes are TRBV5-1 and TRBJ1-2; tentative D call: TRBD1 (5 bases). Sequencing was carried out using PBMCs. The CDR3: CASSLGTLPAYGYTF. The CDR3 DNA follows: TGCGCCAGCAGCTTGGGGACACTGCCCGCCTATGGCTACACCTTC.